This T cell receptor (beta chain) was captured in a study of CD8 T cells in ankylosing spondylitis. Findings and limits, study-wide: Both synovial fluid and blood in reactive arthritis had previously been reported to carry some motif variants. There was a TCR beta motif, made of 7 to 9 highly homologous variants, that appeared characteristic of ankylosing spondylitis blood.

V gave up 0 bases and J gave up 9 bases; unmatched junction bases: 10. The CDR3 contains 16 residues. Germline V gene lookup returns CDR1 MNHEY and CDR2 SVGAGI. A word on this clonotype: No antigen is known for it.

Quantitative molecular-barcoded 5'-RACE generated the TCR beta libraries. TCRdb reanalysed the 5' RACE reads using MiXCR and keeps one entry per CDR3 protein. The sample contains hundreds of thousands of distinct CDR3 sequences, about a sixth of which appear only once. V usage is TRBV6-5 and J usage is TRBJ2-1, with TRBD2 matching over 8 bases. The sample comprised blood, either unsorted or a sorted T cell fraction (not recorded which). The source of this sequence is a male donor with ankylosing spondylitis. The CDR3 DNA reads as TGTGCCAGCAGTTACTCGCGATCGGGGGGGCCGGGTGAGCAGTTCTTC. Residues: CASSYSRSGGPGEQFF.